The 8 T cell receptor beta chains reported below all come from one sample, sequenced in a study of T-cell memory formation after mild COVID-19. Via MiXCR, TCRdb re-called the 5' RACE reads, giving one row per CDR3 protein. The sample shows 210,000 or so distinct CDR3 sequences, roughly a tenth of them seen only once. The sequenced sample was PBMCs or a T cell subset sorted from them (not recorded which). The receptor source for this set is a young man who had mild COVID-19 (a few samples of this study predate the infection). Cell type and time point are not known.

In this sample, this clonotype turned up many times. The rearrangement uses TRBV29-1 and TRBJ1-1; D is uncertain. With 7 bases removed from V and 2 bases from J, the gap between germline ends came to 14 bases. Germline V gene sequence: CDR1 SQVTM, CDR2 ANQGSEA. The CDR3 has 13 residues. The CDR3 loop is CSGPSHENTEAFF. CDR3 nucleotides: TGCAGCGGCCCGTCGCATGAAAACACTGAAGCTTTCTTT.

This clonotype was observed at least ten times. CDR3 coding DNA: TGTGCCAGCAGCTTAGTCGCGGGGGGGAGGTCAGATACGCAGTATTTT. Amino acids: CASSLVAGGRSDTQYF. The chain links TRBV7-2 to TRBJ2-3; TRBD2 matches at 9 bases. Germline V gives CDR1 SGHTA, CDR2 FQGNSA. The CDR3 totals 16 residues. The ends lost 1 base at V and 4 bases at J; junction bases unmatched: 6.

This clonotype was seen a few times. V usage is TRBV7-2 and J usage is TRBJ2-5; 10 bases are shared with TRBD2. CDR3 length equals 15 residues. The V gene's germline CDR1 is SGHTA and CDR2 FQGNSA. J was trimmed by 1 base and V by 5 bases; bases with no gene match: 4. Here the CDR3 reads CASSLGLAFQETQYF. The CDR3 DNA is TGTGCCAGCAGCCTGGGACTAGCGTTCCAAGAGACCCAGTACTTC.

There are a few counts of this clonotype. The chain couples TRBV7-2 to TRBJ2-5; no firm D call. The germline V and J ends were trimmed by 0 bases and 2 bases, with 10 bases remaining between them. Germline V gene data show CDR1 as SGHTA and CDR2 as FQGNSA. CDR3 length equals 15 residues. DNA of the CDR3: TGTGCCAGCAGCTTAGCGGTGACTTCACAAGAGACCCAGTACTTC. This sequence encodes CASSLAVTSQETQYF.

The V gene is TRBV29-1, the J gene TRBJ1-1, with D perhaps matching TRBD1 (6 bases). V was pared by 0 bases and J by 1 base, with 15 bases between. Germline V gene lookup returns CDR1 SQVTM and CDR2 ANQGSEA. The CDR3 has 16 residues. The CDR3 reads CSVEDWGARGNTEAFF. In nucleotides, the CDR3 is TGCAGCGTTGAAGATTGGGGGGCTAGGGGGAACACTGAAGCTTTCTTT.

The chain combines TRBV5-4 with TRBJ2-3; D could derive from TRBD1 or TRBD2 (5 bases each). CDR1 and CDR2 (germline): SGHNT, YYREEE (reference sequence). The V and J ends lost 4 bases and 5 bases respectively, with 14 bases between them. The CDR3 consists of 14 residues. This CDR3 reads CASSPPSGGDTQYF. The CDR3 nucleotides read TGTGCCAGCAGCCCCCCCTCTGGGGGAGATACGCAGTATTTT. The entire variable domain, with the rest obtained from reference TRBV5-4 and TRBJ2-3, is as follows: ETGVTQSPTHLIKTRGQQVTLRCSSQSGHNTVSWYQQALGQGPQFIFQYYREEENGRGNFPPRFSGLQFPNYSSELNVNALELDDSALYLCASSPPSGGDTQYFGPGTRLTVL.

The genes are TRBV29-1 and TRBJ1-3; possible D gene TRBD1, 5 bases. Trimming left V 6 bases short and J 0 bases short, with 12 bases between. The CDR3 is 14 residues long. Germline V lookup: CDR1 SQVTM, CDR2 ANQGSEA. The CDR3 bases are TGCAGCGTGGGGGACTACAGCTCTGGAAACACCATATATTTT. Protein: CSVGDYSSGNTIYF. Combining the CDR3 with reference TRBV29-1 and TRBJ1-3 gives the whole variable domain SAVISQKPSRDICQRGTSLTIQCQVDSQVTMMFWYRQQPGQSLTLIATANQGSEATYESGFVIDKFPISRPNLTFSTLTVSNMSPEDSSIYLCSVGDYSSGNTIYFGEGSWLTVV.

The J gene is TRBJ2-3, the V gene TRBV12-3 or TRBV12-4; either TRBD1 or TRBD2 may supply D (5 bases each). This CDR3 is 14 amino acids long. Between the trimmed V and J ends, which lost 2 bases and 6 bases, there was a span of 12 bases. The CDR3 is CASSLTPRGDTQYF. The CDR3, as DNA: TGTGCCAGCAGTTTAACCCCTCGGGGCGATACGCAGTATTTT.